Listed here is a single TCR beta chain. Enrolment of Seattle patients took place during active infection, and they were followed longitudinally. The length of the CDR3 is 14 residues. Germline V gene sequence: CDR1 MNHEY, CDR2 SMNVEV (reference sequence). The V gene end was trimmed by 5 bases and the J gene end by 0 bases; junction bases not matched to a gene: 3. The data were obtained in a study of blood T cell repertoires in COVID-19. About the study: Samples of COVID-19 (acute and convalescent) were obtained from the United States, Italy and Spain. Sources were T cells, B-cell-depleted T cells, or PBMCs; the material itself was cDNA or gDNA.

As processed by the authors: Reference gene primer amplification in the assay estimated nucleated cell counts. Using immunoSEQ multiplex PCR, the repertoire was profiled, and TCRdb retains in-frame clones only, with some absent. The V and J calls and clone size are taken from that table; D and trimming were inferred from the DNA. The repertoire holds a few hundred thousand clones, 75% to 90% seen once, with under 3.5% in the top ten. Sequenced: peripheral blood. This TCR was recovered from a woman in her 30s with COVID-19, enrolled during active disease. The rearrangement joins TRBV27 to TRBJ1-1; the match to TRBD1 covers 7 bases. The CDR3 region has the DNA TGTGCCAGCAGTGGGGGACAGATGAACACTGAAGCTTTCTTT. Protein product: CASSGGQMNTEAFF.